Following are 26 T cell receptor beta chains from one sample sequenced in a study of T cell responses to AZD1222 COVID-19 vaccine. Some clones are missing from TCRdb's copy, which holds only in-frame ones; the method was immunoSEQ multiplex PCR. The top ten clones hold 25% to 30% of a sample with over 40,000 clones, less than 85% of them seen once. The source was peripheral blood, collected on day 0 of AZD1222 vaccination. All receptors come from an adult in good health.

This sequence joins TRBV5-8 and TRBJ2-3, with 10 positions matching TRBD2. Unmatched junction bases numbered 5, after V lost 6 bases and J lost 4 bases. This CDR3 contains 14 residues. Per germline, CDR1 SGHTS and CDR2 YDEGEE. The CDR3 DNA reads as TGTGCCAGCATCGTGGGACTAGCGTCAGATACGCAGTATTTT. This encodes CASIVGLASDTQYF.

The CDR3 here is CASSPRDRYGYTF. The CDR3 nucleotides are TGCGCCAGCAGCCCCCGGGACCGCTATGGCTACACCTTC. The chain employs TRBV4-1 and TRBJ1-2; possible D gene TRBD1, 5 bases. The CDR3 is 13 residues long. V was cut by 4 bases and J by 4 bases, with 10 bases left in between. Germline V gives CDR1 MGHRA, CDR2 YSYEKL.

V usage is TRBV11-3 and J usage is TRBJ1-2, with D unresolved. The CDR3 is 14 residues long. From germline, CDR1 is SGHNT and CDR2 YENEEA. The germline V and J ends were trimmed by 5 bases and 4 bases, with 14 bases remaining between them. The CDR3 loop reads CASSPDPEAYGYTF. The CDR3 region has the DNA TGTGCCAGCAGCCCAGACCCGGAGGCCTATGGCTACACCTTC.

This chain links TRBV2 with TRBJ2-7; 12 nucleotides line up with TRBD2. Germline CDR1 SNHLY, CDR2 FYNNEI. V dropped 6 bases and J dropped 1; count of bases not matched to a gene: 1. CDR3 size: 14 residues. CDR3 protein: CASRGTSGSYEQYF. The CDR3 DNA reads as TGTGCCAGCAGGGGGACTAGCGGGTCCTACGAGCAGTACTTC.

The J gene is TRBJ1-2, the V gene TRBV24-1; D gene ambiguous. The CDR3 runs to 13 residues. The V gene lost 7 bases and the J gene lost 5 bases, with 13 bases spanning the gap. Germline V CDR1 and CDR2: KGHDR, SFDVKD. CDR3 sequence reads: CATRDQDDYGYTF. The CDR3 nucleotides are TGTGCCACCAGGGACCAGGATGATTATGGCTACACCTTC.

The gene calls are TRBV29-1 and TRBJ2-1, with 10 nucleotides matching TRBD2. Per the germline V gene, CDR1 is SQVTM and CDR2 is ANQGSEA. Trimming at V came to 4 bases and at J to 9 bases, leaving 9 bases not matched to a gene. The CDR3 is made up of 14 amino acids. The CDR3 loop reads CSVAASGSRSEQFF. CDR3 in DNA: TGCAGCGTTGCGGCTAGCGGGAGTCGGAGTGAGCAGTTCTTC.

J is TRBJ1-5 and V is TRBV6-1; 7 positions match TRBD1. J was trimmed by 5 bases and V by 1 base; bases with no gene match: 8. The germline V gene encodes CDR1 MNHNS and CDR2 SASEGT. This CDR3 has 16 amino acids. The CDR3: CASSEVGRGSDQPQHF. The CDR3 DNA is TGTGCCAGCAGTGAAGTAGGCAGGGGGTCGGATCAGCCCCAGCATTTT.

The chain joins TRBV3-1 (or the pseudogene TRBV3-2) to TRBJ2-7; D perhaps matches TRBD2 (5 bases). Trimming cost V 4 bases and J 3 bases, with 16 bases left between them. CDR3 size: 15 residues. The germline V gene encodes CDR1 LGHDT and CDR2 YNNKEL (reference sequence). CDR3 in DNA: TGTGCCAGCAGCCCTCGAGGGCTCGTAGGCTACGAGCAGTACTTC. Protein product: CASSPRGLVGYEQYF.

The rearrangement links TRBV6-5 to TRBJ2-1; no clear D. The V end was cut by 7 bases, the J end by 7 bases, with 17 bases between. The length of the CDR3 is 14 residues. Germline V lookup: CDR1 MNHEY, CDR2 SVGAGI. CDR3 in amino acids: CASIPGLGVNEQFF. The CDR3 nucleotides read TGTGCCAGCATTCCAGGATTAGGCGTAAATGAGCAGTTCTTC.

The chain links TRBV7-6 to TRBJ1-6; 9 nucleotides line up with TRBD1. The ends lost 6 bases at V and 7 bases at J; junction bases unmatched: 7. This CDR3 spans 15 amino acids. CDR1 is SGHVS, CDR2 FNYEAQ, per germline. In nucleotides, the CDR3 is TGTGCCAGCAGGGAAGGGACAGGGTACAATTCACCCCTCCACTTT. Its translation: CASREGTGYNSPLHF.

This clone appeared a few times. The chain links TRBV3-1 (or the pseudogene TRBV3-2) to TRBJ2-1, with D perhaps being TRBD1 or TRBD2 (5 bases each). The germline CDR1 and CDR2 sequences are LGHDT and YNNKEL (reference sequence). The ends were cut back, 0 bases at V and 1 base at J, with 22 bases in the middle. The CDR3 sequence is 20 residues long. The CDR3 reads CASSQDYEWGLERSYNEQFF. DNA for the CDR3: TGTGCCAGCAGCCAAGATTACGAATGGGGGTTGGAGAGATCCTACAATGAGCAGTTCTTC.

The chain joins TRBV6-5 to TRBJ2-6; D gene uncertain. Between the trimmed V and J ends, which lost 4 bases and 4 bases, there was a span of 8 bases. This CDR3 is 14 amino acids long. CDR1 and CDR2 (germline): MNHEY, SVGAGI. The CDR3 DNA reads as TGTGCCAGCAGTTCGCCCCTGGGGGCCAACGTCCTGACTTTC. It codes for CASSSPLGANVLTF.

The chain's CDR3 is CSVTTGTRGGYTF. The CDR3 DNA follows: TGCAGCGTCACTACCGGCACCCGCGGGGGCTACACCTTC. J is TRBJ1-2 and V is TRBV29-1, with D uncertain. This CDR3 comprises 13 residues. V dropped 6 bases and J dropped 8 bases, with 19 bases sitting between them. The germline gives CDR1 SQVTM, CDR2 ANQGSEA. Combining the CDR3 with reference TRBV29-1 and TRBJ1-2 gives the whole variable domain SAVISQKPSRDICQRGTSLTIQCQVDSQVTMMFWYRQQPGQSLTLIATANQGSEATYESGFVIDKFPISRPNLTFSTLTVSNMSPEDSSIYLCSVTTGTRGGYTFGSGTRLTVV.

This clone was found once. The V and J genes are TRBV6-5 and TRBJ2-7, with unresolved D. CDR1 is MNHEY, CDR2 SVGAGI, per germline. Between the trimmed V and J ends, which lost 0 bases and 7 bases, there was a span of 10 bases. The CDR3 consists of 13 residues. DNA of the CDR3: TGTGCCAGCAGTTACTCCCCAGGTGGAGAGCAGTACTTC. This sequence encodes CASSYSPGGEQYF.

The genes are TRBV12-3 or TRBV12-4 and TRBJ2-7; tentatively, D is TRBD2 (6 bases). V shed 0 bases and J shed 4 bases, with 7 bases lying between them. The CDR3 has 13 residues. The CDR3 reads CASSLAGGYEQYF. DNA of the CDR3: TGTGCCAGCAGTTTAGCGGGAGGTTACGAGCAGTACTTC.

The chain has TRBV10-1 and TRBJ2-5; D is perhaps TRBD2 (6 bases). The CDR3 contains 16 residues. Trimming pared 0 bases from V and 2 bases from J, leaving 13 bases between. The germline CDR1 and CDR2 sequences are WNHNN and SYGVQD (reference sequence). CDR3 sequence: CASSESTRTLQETQYF. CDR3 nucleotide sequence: TGCGCCAGCAGTGAGTCGACTAGAACCTTACAAGAGACCCAGTACTTC.

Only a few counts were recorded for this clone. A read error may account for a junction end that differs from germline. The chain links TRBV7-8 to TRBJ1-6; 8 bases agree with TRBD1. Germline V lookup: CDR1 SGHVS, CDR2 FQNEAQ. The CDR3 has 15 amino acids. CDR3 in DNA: TGTGCCAGCAGCATAGCCGGACAGGGAAATTCACCCCTCCACTTT. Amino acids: CASSIAGQGNSPLHF.

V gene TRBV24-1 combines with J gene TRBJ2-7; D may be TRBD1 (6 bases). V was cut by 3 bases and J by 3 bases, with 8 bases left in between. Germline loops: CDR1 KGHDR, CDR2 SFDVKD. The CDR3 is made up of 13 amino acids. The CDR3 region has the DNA TGTGCCACCAGTGATCAGGACAGCTACGAGCAGTACTTC. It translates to CATSDQDSYEQYF.

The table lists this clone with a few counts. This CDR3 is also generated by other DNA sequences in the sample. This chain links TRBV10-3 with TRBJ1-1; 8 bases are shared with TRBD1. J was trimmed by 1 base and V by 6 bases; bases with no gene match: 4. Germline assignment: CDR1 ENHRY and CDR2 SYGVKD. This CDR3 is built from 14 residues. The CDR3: CAIRGGQANTEAFF. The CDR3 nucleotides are TGTGCCATCAGGGGGGGACAGGCGAACACTGAAGCTTTCTTT.

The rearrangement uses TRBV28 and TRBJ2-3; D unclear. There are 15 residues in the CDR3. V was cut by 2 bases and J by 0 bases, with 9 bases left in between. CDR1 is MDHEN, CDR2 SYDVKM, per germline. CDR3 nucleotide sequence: TGTGCCAGCAGTTTAGCCGGACGAAGCACAGATACGCAGTATTTT. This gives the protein CASSLAGRSTDTQYF.

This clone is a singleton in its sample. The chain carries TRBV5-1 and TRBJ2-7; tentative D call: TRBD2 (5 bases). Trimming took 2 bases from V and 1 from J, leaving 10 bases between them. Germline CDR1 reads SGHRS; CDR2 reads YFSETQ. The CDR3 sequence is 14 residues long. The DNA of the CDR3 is TGCGCCAGCAGCTTCCGGGTAGCGTCCTACGAGCAGTACTTC. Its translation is CASSFRVASYEQYF.

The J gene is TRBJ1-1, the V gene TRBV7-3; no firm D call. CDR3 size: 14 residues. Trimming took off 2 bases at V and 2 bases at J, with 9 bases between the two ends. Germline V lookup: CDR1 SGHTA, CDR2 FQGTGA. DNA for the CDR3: TGTGCCAGCAGCTTAGCGGGCGGAAACACTGAAGCTTTCTTT. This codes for CASSLAGGNTEAFF.

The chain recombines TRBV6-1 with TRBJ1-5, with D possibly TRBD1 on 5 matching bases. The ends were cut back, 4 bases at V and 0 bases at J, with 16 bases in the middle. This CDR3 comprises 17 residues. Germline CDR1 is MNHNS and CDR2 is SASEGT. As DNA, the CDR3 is TGTGCCAGCAGTGGGGGCCAGGGACGTATTAGCAATCAGCCCCAGCATTTT. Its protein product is CASSGGQGRISNQPQHF.

The CDR3 region is CASSDQRLEETQYF. CDR3 sequence (DNA): TGTGCCAGCAGTGACCAAAGGCTAGAAGAGACCCAGTACTTC. The gene calls are TRBV2 and TRBJ2-5; D gene unclear. This CDR3 has 14 amino acids. Trimming removed 3 bases from V and 3 bases from J, with 11 bases in between. Germline V gene lookup returns CDR1 SNHLY and CDR2 FYNNEI.

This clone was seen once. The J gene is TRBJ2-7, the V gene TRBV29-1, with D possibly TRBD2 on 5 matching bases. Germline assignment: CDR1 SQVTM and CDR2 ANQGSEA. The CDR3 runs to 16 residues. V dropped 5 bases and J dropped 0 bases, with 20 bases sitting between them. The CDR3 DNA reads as TGCAGCGTTTACCACCGGGTGACTAAGTTCTCCTACGAGCAGTACTTC. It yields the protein CSVYHRVTKFSYEQYF.

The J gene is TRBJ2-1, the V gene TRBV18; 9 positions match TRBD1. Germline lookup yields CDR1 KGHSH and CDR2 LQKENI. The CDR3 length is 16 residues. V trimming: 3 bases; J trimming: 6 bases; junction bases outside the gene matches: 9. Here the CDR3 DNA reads TGTGCCAGCTCACCCTATACAGGGGGCGTCGGCAATGAGCAGTTCTTC. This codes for CASSPYTGGVGNEQFF.